This T cell receptor beta chain originates from a study of blood T cell repertoires in COVID-19. Overall study: Acute and convalescent COVID-19 specimens originated in the United States, Italy and Spain. From T cells, B-cell-depleted T cells, or PBMCs came the material, which was cDNA or gDNA.

Method: immunoSEQ multiplex PCR; TCRdb's copy keeps in-frame clones and lacks some. This repertoire shows around 71,000 clones, about 79% found once; its top ten account for 28%. This clone showed up just once. Germline CDR1 reads SGHRS; CDR2 reads YFSETQ. The CDR3 has 14 residues. V was cut by 0 bases and J by 2 bases, with 8 bases left in between. Material for sequencing was peripheral blood. The clonotype originates from a man aged 65-85 years with acute or convalescent COVID-19. The chain has TRBV5-1 and TRBJ1-2; no clear D. CDR3 in DNA: TGCGCCAGCAGCTTGGGACCGGGGAACTATGGCTACACCTTC. Translation: CASSLGPGNYGYTF.